This is a list of T cell receptor beta chains from one sample in a study of early T cells in non-severe SARS-CoV-2 infection. TCRdb called the 5' RACE reads again in MiXCR, with one record for every CDR3 protein. The repertoire consists of approximately 80,000 distinct CDR3 sequences, with 12% occurring once and the leading ten covering approximately 3.6%. The specimen was whole blood. These receptors were collected from an adult who was a healthcare worker with PCR-confirmed SARS-CoV-2 infection or an uninfected control (not recorded which). Each CDR3 is given with its conserved first and last residue. A D gene is named only where the DNA matches it firmly. The size of a clone is reported for some rows only, either as once, few or many, or as a class for expanded clones.

D	length	V	J	size	CDR3	DNA
.	13	TRBV4-2	TRBJ2-1	.	CASSHPTVNEQFF	TGTGCCAGCAGCCACCCGACAGTCAATGAGCAGTTCTTC
.	16	TRBV18	TRBJ1-1	.	CASSPQGSGSNTEAFF	TGTGCCAGCTCACCACAGGGGTCGGGCTCGAACACTGAAGCTTTCTTT
TRBD2	14	TRBV20-1	TRBJ2-3	.	CSAREGLAGDTQYF	TGCAGTGCTAGAGAGGGACTAGCGGGCGATACGCAGTATTTT
TRBD1	14	TRBV20-1	TRBJ1-4	.	CSARDRATNEKLFF	TGCAGTGCTCGCGACAGGGCAACTAATGAAAAACTGTTTTTT
TRBD2	16	TRBV2	TRBJ2-1	many	CASSSGLARSYNEQFF	TGTGCCAGCAGCTCCGGACTAGCTCGCTCCTACAATGAGCAGTTCTTC
.	13	TRBV29-1	TRBJ1-1	many	CSAAQGTNTEAFF	TGCAGCGCCGCACAAGGGACGAACACTGAAGCTTTCTTT
.	15	TRBV12-3/TRBV12-4	TRBJ1-4	few	CASSNPQGTNEKLFF	TGTGCCAGCAGTAATCCTCAGGGCACTAATGAAAAACTGTTTTTT
TRBD1	15	TRBV27	TRBJ2-7	many	CASSFVEGASYEQYF	TGTGCCAGCAGTTTCGTTGAGGGGGCTTCGTACGAGCAGTACTTC
TRBD1	14	TRBV20-1	TRBJ2-1	.	CSASFGTAYNEQFF	TGCAGTGCTAGCTTCGGGACAGCTTACAATGAGCAGTTCTTC
TRBD2	19	TRBV11-2	TRBJ2-3	.	CASSLVRGGTSGSSDTQYF	TGTGCCAGCAGCTTAGTGCGGGGGGGGACTAGCGGGAGTTCAGATACGCAGTATTTT
.	14	TRBV6-5	TRBJ1-1	few	CASSYSGVNTEAFF	TGTGCCAGCAGTTACTCCGGGGTGAACACTGAAGCTTTCTTT
TRBD2	14	TRBV29-1	TRBJ2-7	.	CSVRGLALGYEQYF	TGCAGCGTTAGGGGACTAGCGTTAGGCTACGAGCAGTACTTC
TRBD1	15	TRBV28	TRBJ2-7	few	CASSSPTGGGGEQYF	TGTGCCAGCAGTTCTCCGACAGGGGGCGGGGGCGAGCAGTACTTC
TRBD1	14	TRBV9	TRBJ2-4	many	CASSVQGADNIQYF	TGTGCCAGCAGCGTACAGGGGGCAGACAACATTCAGTACTTC
TRBD2	14	TRBV6-2/TRBV6-3	TRBJ2-7	.	CASRTSGVSYEQYF	TGTGCCAGCAGGACTAGCGGGGTCTCCTACGAGCAGTACTTC
TRBD2	16	TRBV27	TRBJ2-1	many	CASSKKTSGRGHEQFF	TGTGCCAGCAGCAAAAAGACTAGCGGGAGAGGTCATGAGCAGTTCTTC
.	15	TRBV13	TRBJ2-7	.	CASSTRLDPYYEQYF	TGTGCCAGCAGCACCCGACTAGACCCTTACTACGAGCAGTACTTC
.	15	TRBV5-1	TRBJ2-4	.	CASSLEGGTKNIQYF	TGCGCCAGCAGCTTGGAAGGGGGAACCAAAAACATTCAGTACTTC
.	14	TRBV5-1	TRBJ1-1	.	CASSWKLRATEAFF	TGCGCCAGCAGCTGGAAGCTCCGGGCCACTGAAGCTTTCTTT
.	11	TRBV27	TRBJ1-1	few	CASNRGGIAFF	TGTGCCAGCAACCGGGGAGGTATAGCTTTCTTT
TRBD1	15	TRBV14	TRBJ1-1	.	CASSQLTGVNTEAFF	TGTGCCAGCAGCCAGCTCACAGGGGTCAACACTGAAGCTTTCTTT
TRBD1	15	TRBV2	TRBJ2-1	.	CASSGRTGVYNEQFF	TGTGCCAGCAGTGGGAGGACAGGGGTCTACAATGAGCAGTTCTTC
TRBD1	13	TRBV24-1	TRBJ1-5	few	CATKGQGNQPQHF	TGTGCCACCAAGGGACAGGGTAATCAGCCCCAGCATTTT
.	16	TRBV4-2	TRBJ2-3	.	CASSHGTPRGTDTQYF	TGTGCCAGCAGCCACGGGACGCCCCGGGGCACAGATACGCAGTATTTT
.	15	TRBV11-2	TRBJ2-1	.	CASSLTTSSYNEQFF	TGTGCCAGCAGCTTGACTACAAGCTCCTACAATGAGCAGTTCTTC
.	12	TRBV20-1	TRBJ2-7	.	CSAREASYEQYF	TGCAGTGCTAGAGAGGCGTCCTACGAGCAGTACTTC
.	14	TRBV24-1	TRBJ2-1	few	CATSGPPSYNEQFF	TGTGCCACCAGTGGGCCCCCCTCGTACAATGAGCAGTTCTTC
.	15	TRBV5-1	TRBJ2-2	.	CASSLLKSGDGELFF	TGCGCCAGCAGCTTACTGAAATCCGGGGACGGGGAGCTGTTTTTT
.	15	TRBV7-9	TRBJ2-7	few	CASSLGGALVYEQYF	TGTGCCAGCAGCTTAGGGGGAGCCCTAGTTTACGAGCAGTACTTC
TRBD1	15	TRBV6-1	TRBJ2-7	.	CASRRPGQGTYEQYF	TGTGCCAGCAGGAGACCGGGACAGGGGACTTACGAGCAGTACTTC
TRBD1	14	TRBV2	TRBJ2-2	.	CASSSGTGTGELFF	TGTGCCAGCAGCTCCGGGACAGGGACCGGGGAGCTGTTTTTT
.	13	TRBV3-1	TRBJ1-2	few	CASSQGGAYGYTF	TGTGCCAGCAGCCAAGGGGGGGCGTATGGCTACACCTTC
TRBD1	14	TRBV7-9	TRBJ1-1	.	CASAVGGGSTEAFF	TGTGCCAGCGCTGTAGGGGGCGGGAGCACTGAAGCTTTCTTT
TRBD1	14	TRBV29-1	TRBJ2-1	many	CSVEDRDSVLRQFF	TGCAGCGTTGAAGATCGGGACAGCGTCCTCCGGCAGTTCTTC
TRBD2	16	TRBV6-6	TRBJ2-3	.	CASRKGLAGLGDTQYF	TGTGCCAGCAGAAAGGGACTAGCGGGTTTAGGGGATACGCAGTATTTT
.	18	TRBV12-3/TRBV12-4	TRBJ2-7	.	CASSIFGDRLGPAYEQYF	TGTGCCAGCAGCATCTTCGGGGACAGACTAGGCCCTGCCTACGAGCAGTACTTC
TRBD1	15	TRBV5-1	TRBJ1-1	.	CASSLGTGANTEAFF	TGCGCCAGCAGCTTGGGTACAGGGGCGAACACTGAAGCTTTCTTT
TRBD1	15	TRBV11-2	TRBJ1-4	.	CASSRQGSTNEKLFF	TGTGCCAGCAGCCGACAGGGCTCAACTAATGAAAAACTGTTTTTT
.	15	TRBV3-1	TRBJ2-5	few	CASSPLLVGLETQYF	TGTGCCAGCAGCCCACTACTAGTCGGGTTGGAGACCCAGTACTTC